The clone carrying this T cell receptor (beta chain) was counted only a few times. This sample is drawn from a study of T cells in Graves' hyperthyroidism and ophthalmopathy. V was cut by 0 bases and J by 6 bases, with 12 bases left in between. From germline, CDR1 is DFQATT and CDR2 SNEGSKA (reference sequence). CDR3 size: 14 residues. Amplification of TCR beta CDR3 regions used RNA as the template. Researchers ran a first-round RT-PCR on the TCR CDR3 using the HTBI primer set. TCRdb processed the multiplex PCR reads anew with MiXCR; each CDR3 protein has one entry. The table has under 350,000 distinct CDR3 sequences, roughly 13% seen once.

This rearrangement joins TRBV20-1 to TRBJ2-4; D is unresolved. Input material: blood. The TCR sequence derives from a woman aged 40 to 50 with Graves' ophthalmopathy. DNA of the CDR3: TGCAGTGCTAGAGATTCTAGGAGTGGAAACATTCAGTACTTC. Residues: CSARDSRSGNIQYF.